This TCR beta chain was identified in a study of spatial heterogeneity in lung cancer. TCR cDNA molecules were tagged individually, and each one carried a unique molecular identifier. Each CDR3 protein gets one entry after TCRdb re-called the 5' RACE reads with MiXCR. The sample includes over 4,000 distinct CDR3 sequences, 7.4% of them seen just once. Of note for this clonotype: The target antigen is unknown.

General study findings and limits: Counts of expanded intratumoral alpha and beta TCRs tracked tumor mutation counts.

The time point here: sample taken at primary tumor resection. CDR3 length equals 14 residues. The V gene's germline CDR1 is DFQATT and CDR2 SNEGSKA (reference sequence). Trimming removed 4 bases at V and 3 bases at J, with 14 bases between. V is TRBV20-1 and J is TRBJ2-3; no firm D call. Sequencing used lung tumor tissue, obtained at surgery. This TCR was recovered from a male donor with early-stage non-small cell lung cancer. CDR3 loop: CSATRQKGTDTQYF. Here the CDR3 DNA reads TGCAGTGCTACCCGACAAAAGGGAACAGATACGCAGTATTTT.